These T cell receptor beta chains were read from a single sample in a study of T cell responses to AZD1222 COVID-19 vaccine. The data were produced by immunoSEQ multiplex PCR, yet TCRdb's version contains in-frame clones alone and is incomplete. The sample contains approximately 42,000 clones, about 91% of which appear only once. The starting material was peripheral blood, obtained 28 days after the second AZD1222 dose. The receptors come from an adult who received the AZD1222 COVID-19 vaccine. Each CDR3 is given with its conserved first and last residue. Fields, in order: J gene, D gene, clone size, V gene, CDR3 DNA, CDR3 protein. D genes are given only for firm matches. A clone size is listed for some rows: how often the clone was seen (once, few, many), or a class if it is expanded.

J gene: TRBJ1-2
D gene: -
clone size: -
V gene: TRBV30
CDR3 DNA: TGTGCCTGGAGTTCCCGCGCGAATTATGGCTACACCTTC
CDR3 protein: CAWSSRANYGYTF

J gene: TRBJ1-3
D gene: -
clone size: -
V gene: TRBV19
CDR3 DNA: TGTGCCAGCTCTGGAAACACCATATATTTT
CDR3 protein: CASSGNTIYF

J gene: TRBJ2-7
D gene: TRBD1
clone size: -
V gene: TRBV5-5
CDR3 DNA: TGTGCCAGCAGGGCTGGACAGGATGCTAGCTACGAGCAGTACTTC
CDR3 protein: CASRAGQDASYEQYF

J gene: TRBJ2-5
D gene: -
clone size: -
V gene: TRBV10-3
CDR3 DNA: TGTGCCATCAGTGAGTCCCGGGACAAATCTAGGGAGACCCAGTACTTC
CDR3 protein: CAISESRDKSRETQYF

J gene: TRBJ2-2
D gene: TRBD2
clone size: -
V gene: TRBV7-6
CDR3 DNA: TGTGCCAGCAGCTGGGGACTAGCTGCTAACACCGGGGAGCTGTTTTTT
CDR3 protein: CASSWGLAANTGELFF

J gene: TRBJ2-3
D gene: TRBD2
clone size: -
V gene: TRBV9
CDR3 DNA: TGTGCCAGCAGCCCACGAGCGGGGATTATCACAGATACGCAGTATTTT
CDR3 protein: CASSPRAGIITDTQYF

J gene: TRBJ2-3
D gene: -
clone size: -
V gene: TRBV18
CDR3 DNA: TGTGCCAGCTCATTTACAGGGCCCCCCACAGATACGCAGTATTTT
CDR3 protein: CASSFTGPPTDTQYF

J gene: TRBJ2-5
D gene: TRBD2
clone size: -
V gene: TRBV27
CDR3 DNA: TGTGCCAGCAGTTTCACCCCCTTATTAGCGGGCCTTCAACAGACCCAGTACTTC
CDR3 protein: CASSFTPLLAGLQQTQYF

J gene: TRBJ1-6
D gene: -
clone size: -
V gene: TRBV6-5
CDR3 DNA: TGTGCCAGCAGTTGGAGAGAGTATAATTCACCCCTCCACTTT
CDR3 protein: CASSWREYNSPLHF

J gene: TRBJ1-4
D gene: TRBD1
clone size: few
V gene: TRBV18
CDR3 DNA: TGTGCCAGCTCACCCCGGGACAGACCAACTAATGAAAAACTGTTTTTT
CDR3 protein: CASSPRDRPTNEKLFF

J gene: TRBJ1-1
D gene: -
clone size: -
V gene: TRBV7-3
CDR3 DNA: TGTGCCAGCATGGGAGGCCGGCTGAACACTGAAGCTTTCTTT
CDR3 protein: CASMGGRLNTEAFF

J gene: TRBJ1-1
D gene: -
clone size: -
V gene: TRBV7-4
CDR3 DNA: TGTGCCAGCAGTCCCGGAGGAGCTTTCTTT
CDR3 protein: CASSPGGAFF

J gene: TRBJ1-1
D gene: -
clone size: once
V gene: TRBV4-2
CDR3 DNA: TGTGCCAGCAGCCGCGACACTGAAGCTTTCTTT
CDR3 protein: CASSRDTEAFF

J gene: TRBJ1-6
D gene: TRBD1
clone size: -
V gene: TRBV2
CDR3 DNA: TGTGCCAGCAGATCAGAAGGGACAGGGGTTCCACCCCTCCACTTT
CDR3 protein: CASRSEGTGVPPLHF

J gene: TRBJ2-3
D gene: TRBD2
clone size: -
V gene: TRBV7-9
CDR3 DNA: TGTGCCAGCAGCTTAGGAGCGGCTAGCGGACTCACAGATACGCAGTATTTT
CDR3 protein: CASSLGAASGLTDTQYF

J gene: TRBJ1-4
D gene: -
clone size: -
V gene: TRBV7-9
CDR3 DNA: TGTGCCAGCAGCGAGGCCGGGTTGGGTAATGAAAAACTGTTTTTT
CDR3 protein: CASSEAGLGNEKLFF

J gene: TRBJ1-1
D gene: -
clone size: -
V gene: TRBV5-1
CDR3 DNA: TGCGCCAGCAGCTTAAACAGTGGAGTTGGCACTGAAGCTTTCTTT
CDR3 protein: CASSLNSGVGTEAFF

J gene: TRBJ1-1
D gene: -
clone size: -
V gene: TRBV2
CDR3 DNA: TGTGCCAGCAGTGAAGGGGGATTTGAAGCTTTCTTT
CDR3 protein: CASSEGGFEAFF

J gene: TRBJ2-3
D gene: TRBD1
clone size: -
V gene: TRBV2
CDR3 DNA: TGTGCCAGCAGGCCCAGGAGGGGACAGGGCGTCACAGATACGCAGTATTTT
CDR3 protein: CASRPRRGQGVTDTQYF

J gene: TRBJ1-1
D gene: -
clone size: -
V gene: TRBV7-8
CDR3 DNA: TGTGCCAGCAGCTTAGTGGGCCAGCCGCTTCACACTGAAGCTTTCTTT
CDR3 protein: CASSLVGQPLHTEAFF

J gene: TRBJ1-3
D gene: -
clone size: -
V gene: TRBV6-1
CDR3 DNA: TGTGCCAGCAGTGAGGGTTTGACAGCTGGAAACACCATATATTTT
CDR3 protein: CASSEGLTAGNTIYF

J gene: TRBJ2-3
D gene: -
clone size: -
V gene: TRBV14
CDR3 DNA: TGTGCCAGCAGCCAAGAAGCAAGAGCTACGCAGTATTTT
CDR3 protein: CASSQEARATQYF

J gene: TRBJ2-1
D gene: TRBD2
clone size: -
V gene: TRBV3-1/TRBV3-2
CDR3 DNA: TGTGCCAGCACAGGGGGGTTACCGGGACTAGCGGACTTCTCCTACAATGAGCAGTTCTTC
CDR3 protein: CASTGGLPGLADFSYNEQFF

J gene: TRBJ2-3
D gene: TRBD2
clone size: -
V gene: TRBV7-2
CDR3 DNA: TGTGCCAGCAGCCCGCCCGGGAGGAAGAAGGCAGATACGCAGTATTTT
CDR3 protein: CASSPPGRKKADTQYF

J gene: TRBJ2-5
D gene: TRBD1
clone size: -
V gene: TRBV24-1
CDR3 DNA: TGTGCCACCAGTGACCCCAGGACAGGGGGAGAGACCCAGTACTTC
CDR3 protein: CATSDPRTGGETQYF

J gene: TRBJ2-2
D gene: -
clone size: -
V gene: TRBV5-1
CDR3 DNA: TGCGCCAGCAGCTTGTCAGGGTCGAACACCGGGGAGCTGTTTTTT
CDR3 protein: CASSLSGSNTGELFF

J gene: TRBJ2-5
D gene: -
clone size: -
V gene: TRBV5-4
CDR3 DNA: TGTGCCAGCAGCGCGGGACAGAGCCGAGAGACCCAGTACTTC
CDR3 protein: CASSAGQSRETQYF

J gene: TRBJ1-5
D gene: -
clone size: -
V gene: TRBV12-5
CDR3 DNA: TGTGCTAGTGGTTTGGTACTTATGGACACCAAACAGCCCCAGCATTTT
CDR3 protein: CASGLVLMDTKQPQHF

J gene: TRBJ1-1
D gene: -
clone size: -
V gene: TRBV12-3/TRBV12-4
CDR3 DNA: TGTGCCAGCAGATTACGGGCGACTGAAGCTTTCTTT
CDR3 protein: CASRLRATEAFF

J gene: TRBJ2-5
D gene: TRBD1
clone size: -
V gene: TRBV7-7
CDR3 DNA: TGTGCCAGCAGCTTAGGCGGGACAGGTACCTTGGCCCAGTACTTC
CDR3 protein: CASSLGGTGTLAQYF

J gene: TRBJ1-1
D gene: TRBD1
clone size: -
V gene: TRBV3-1/TRBV3-2
CDR3 DNA: TGTGCCAGCGGGACAGGGAGGGACACTGAAGCTTTCTTT
CDR3 protein: CASGTGRDTEAFF

J gene: TRBJ1-2
D gene: -
clone size: -
V gene: TRBV29-1
CDR3 DNA: TGCAGCGTTGGGCCATACTATGGCTACACCTTC
CDR3 protein: CSVGPYYGYTF

J gene: TRBJ2-3
D gene: -
clone size: once
V gene: TRBV5-4
CDR3 DNA: TGTGCCAGCAGCTTGTGGCGGGACGGCTCAGATACGCAGTATTTT
CDR3 protein: CASSLWRDGSDTQYF

J gene: TRBJ2-2
D gene: -
clone size: -
V gene: TRBV5-1
CDR3 DNA: TGCGCCAGTAGCGATACCGGGGAGCTGTTTTTT
CDR3 protein: CASSDTGELFF

J gene: TRBJ1-5
D gene: -
clone size: -
V gene: TRBV7-2
CDR3 DNA: TGTGCCAGCAGCTTGATGGGGTCCCCCCAGCATTTT
CDR3 protein: CASSLMGSPQHF

J gene: TRBJ2-2
D gene: -
clone size: -
V gene: TRBV7-8
CDR3 DNA: TGTGCCAGCAGCTTGAACAGGGAGGGGGAGCTGTTTTTT
CDR3 protein: CASSLNREGELFF

J gene: TRBJ2-2
D gene: -
clone size: -
V gene: TRBV28
CDR3 DNA: TGTGCCAGCAGTTTATGGTTTACAGGGAGGAACACCGGGGAGCTGTTTTTT
CDR3 protein: CASSLWFTGRNTGELFF

J gene: TRBJ2-5
D gene: -
clone size: -
V gene: TRBV14
CDR3 DNA: TGTGCCAGCAGCCAAGATTTAGGAGAGACCCAGTACTTC
CDR3 protein: CASSQDLGETQYF

J gene: TRBJ2-3
D gene: -
clone size: -
V gene: TRBV9
CDR3 DNA: TGTGCCAGCAGCGTAGGAGCTAGCCCCCGCACAGATACGCAGTATTTT
CDR3 protein: CASSVGASPRTDTQYF

J gene: TRBJ2-3
D gene: -
clone size: once
V gene: TRBV11-3
CDR3 DNA: TGTGCCAGCAGCTTAGGGGGGACTGACACAGATACGCAGTATTTT
CDR3 protein: CASSLGGTDTDTQYF

J gene: TRBJ1-2
D gene: -
clone size: -
V gene: TRBV3-1/TRBV3-2
CDR3 DNA: TGTGCCAGCAGCCAAGACCCGGGGCGCGGTGGCTACACCTTC
CDR3 protein: CASSQDPGRGGYTF

J gene: TRBJ2-1
D gene: -
clone size: -
V gene: TRBV7-2
CDR3 DNA: TGTGCCAGCAGCTTAGTTATTTCTGAGCAGTTCTTC
CDR3 protein: CASSLVISEQFF

J gene: TRBJ1-6
D gene: -
clone size: -
V gene: TRBV7-3
CDR3 DNA: TGTGCCAGCAGCTTAATTGGGGGTTCGGTATCACCCCTCCACTTT
CDR3 protein: CASSLIGGSVSPLHF

J gene: TRBJ2-3
D gene: -
clone size: -
V gene: TRBV5-6
CDR3 DNA: TGTGCCAGCAGCTTTACAGAGAGGGGCACAGATACGCAGTATTTT
CDR3 protein: CASSFTERGTDTQYF

J gene: TRBJ1-3
D gene: TRBD1
clone size: -
V gene: TRBV7-9
CDR3 DNA: TGTGCCAGCAGGACTGGGACAGGGGTCTCTGGAAACACCATATATTTT
CDR3 protein: CASRTGTGVSGNTIYF